These 7 T cell receptor beta chains came from one sample sequenced in a study of sequential checkpoint blockade in melanoma. Repertoires were generated with immunoSEQ multiplex PCR, while TCRdb's copy carries only in-frame clones and drops some. The profile shows fewer than 6,500 clones, roughly three fifths of them singletons. The treatment is: randomized to nivolumab then ipilimumab (arm A) or the reverse (arm B). Sequenced material: CD8+ T cells sorted from blood (inferred from file names), taken from a patient given nivolumab and ipilimumab in sequence. The receptors come from a human donor with melanoma.

This clone has just a few counts. This chain links TRBV11-2 with TRBJ2-7; 10 bases match TRBD2. CDR1 is SGHAT and CDR2 is FQNNGV in the germline V gene. The V segment lost 0 bases and the J segment 9 bases; nucleotides outside the gene matches: 11. The CDR3 is made up of 16 amino acids. CDR3 sequence (DNA): TGTGCCAGCAGCTTAGACCTAGAGGCTAGCGGGGGTTGGCAGTACTTC. It specifies CASSLDLEASGGWQYF.

The V call is TRBV5-1, the J call TRBJ1-2, with TRBD1 identical over 9 bases. Germline CDR1 is SGHRS and CDR2 is YFSETQ. Trimming at V came to 3 bases and at J to 8 bases, leaving 11 bases not matched to a gene. CDR3 length equals 15 residues. Here the CDR3 reads CASSSDGQGMGGYTF. CDR3 sequence (DNA): TGCGCCAGCAGCTCAGATGGACAGGGGATGGGCGGCTACACCTTC. Using reference TRBV5-1 and TRBJ1-2 for the parts outside the CDR3, the full variable domain is KAGVTQTPRYLIKTRGQQVTLSCSPISGHRSVSWYQQTPGQGLQFLFEYFSETQRNKGNFPGRFSGRQFSNSRSEMNVSTLELGDSALYLCASSSDGQGMGGYTFGSGTRLTVV.

The rearrangement uses TRBV6-1 and TRBJ2-1; D possibly corresponds to TRBD1 (6 bases). CDR1 and CDR2 (germline): MNHNS, SASEGT. There are 15 residues in the CDR3. The V end lost 2 bases, the J end lost 5 bases, and 13 bases lay between the germline ends. CDR3 loop: CASSELQGTDNEQFF. DNA of the CDR3: TGTGCCAGCAGTGAACTACAGGGAACCGACAATGAGCAGTTCTTC.

The chain joins TRBV2 to TRBJ2-3; 12 bases map to TRBD2. J was trimmed by 5 bases and V by 1 base; bases with no gene match: 7. CDR1 and CDR2 from the germline V gene are SNHLY and FYNNEI. This CDR3 is 17 amino acids long. As DNA, the CDR3 is TGTGCCAGCAGTGAAGTCTCCCTAGCGGGGGGGGGAGATACGCAGTATTTT. This encodes CASSEVSLAGGGDTQYF.

V usage is TRBV5-4 and J usage is TRBJ2-7, with D perhaps matching TRBD2 (5 bases). Germline V gene data show CDR1 as SGHNT and CDR2 as YYREEE (reference sequence). Deletions cut 9 bases from V and 0 bases from J, with 19 bases between. The CDR3 contains 15 residues. The CDR3 spells CATSRGKGSSYEQYF. The CDR3 nucleotides are TGTGCCACCTCGCGTGGGAAAGGGAGCTCCTACGAGCAGTACTTC.

Only a few counts were recorded for this clone. Other nucleotide sequences in the sample specify the same CDR3. The gene calls are TRBV9 and TRBJ1-4; D ambiguous. The germline V gene has CDR1 SGDLS and CDR2 YYNGEE. The germline V and J ends were trimmed by 0 bases and 0 bases, with 6 bases remaining between them. This CDR3 has 15 residues. The CDR3: CASSVGEATNEKLFF. The CDR3 nucleotides are TGTGCCAGCAGCGTAGGAGAAGCAACTAATGAAAAACTGTTTTTT.

This clone came up a few times. The genes are TRBV9 and TRBJ2-3, with 7 bases aligning to TRBD2. The V gene end was trimmed by 4 bases and the J gene end by 6 bases; junction bases not matched to a gene: 11. In germline, CDR1 is SGDLS, CDR2 YYNGEE. This CDR3 is built from 15 residues. The CDR3 sequence: CASSPRTSGEDTQYF. The DNA for the CDR3 is TGTGCCAGCAGCCCCCGGACTAGTGGGGAGGATACGCAGTATTTT.